This TCR beta chain was recorded in a study of beta chain features in type 1 diabetes. This clone was observed at least ten times. The germline V gene encodes CDR1 SGHTA and CDR2 FQGNSA. CDR3 length: 14 amino acids. Trimming took 4 bases from V and 6 from J; bases not matched to a gene: 5. Expressed TCRB transcripts were sequenced, since all the RNA that had been isolated was reverse transcribed. TCRdb's copy holds only in-frame clones and misses some; the assay was immunoSEQ multiplex PCR. The repertoire includes 250,000 or so clones, 27% of them detected once, and 4% sits in the top ten. This sequence originates from a man under 40 in good health. J is TRBJ2-2 and V is TRBV7-2, with 7 bases that match TRBD1. Material: central memory CD4+ T cells from blood. CDR3 DNA: TGTGCCAGCAGCTCCCGACAGGGTGCCGGGGAGCTGTTTTTT. Translated: CASSSRQGAGELFF.